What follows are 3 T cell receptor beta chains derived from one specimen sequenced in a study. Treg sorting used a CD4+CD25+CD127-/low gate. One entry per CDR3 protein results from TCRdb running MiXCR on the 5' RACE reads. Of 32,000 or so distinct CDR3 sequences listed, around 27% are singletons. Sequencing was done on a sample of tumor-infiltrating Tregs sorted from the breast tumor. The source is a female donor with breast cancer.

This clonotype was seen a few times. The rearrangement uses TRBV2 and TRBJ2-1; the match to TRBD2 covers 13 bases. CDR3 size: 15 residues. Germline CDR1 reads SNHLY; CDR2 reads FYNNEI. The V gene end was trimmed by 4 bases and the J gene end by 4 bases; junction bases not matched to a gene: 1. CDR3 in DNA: TGTGCCAGCAGTGTACTAGCGGGAGGGTACAATGAGCAGTTCTTC. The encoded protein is CASSVLAGGYNEQFF.

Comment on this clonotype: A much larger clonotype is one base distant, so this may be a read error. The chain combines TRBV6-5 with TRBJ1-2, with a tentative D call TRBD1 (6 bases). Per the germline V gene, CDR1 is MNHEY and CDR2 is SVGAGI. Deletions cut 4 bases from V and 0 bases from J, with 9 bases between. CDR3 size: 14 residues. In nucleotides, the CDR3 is TGTGCCAGCAGTTGCGGGGGCGCTAACTATGGCTACACCTTC. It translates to CASSCGGANYGYTF.

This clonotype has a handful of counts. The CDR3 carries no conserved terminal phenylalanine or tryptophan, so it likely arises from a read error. CDR3 in amino acids: CASSLFKNTEAFS. CDR3 DNA: TGTGCCAGCAGCTTATTCAAGAACACTGAAGCTTTCTCT. The chain uses TRBV7-3 and TRBJ1-1; no clear D. Germline CDR1 reads SGHTA; CDR2 reads FQGTGA. The CDR3 covers 13 residues. V dropped 2 bases and J dropped 1 base, with 5 bases sitting between them.